The clone carrying this T cell receptor (beta chain) occurred once. Its antigen is unknown. These data belong to a study of T cell responses to AZD1222 COVID-19 vaccine. This CDR3 is 14 amino acids long. Germline V gives CDR1 WNHNN, CDR2 SYGVQD (reference sequence). J was trimmed by 5 bases and V by 3 bases; bases with no gene match: 5. Libraries were prepared by immunoSEQ multiplex PCR; TCRdb keeps only in-frame clonotypes and omits some of them. The table includes 110,000 to 150,000 clones, over 80% detected once. Study outcomes and limitations: Repertoire sampling occurred only after the peak T cell response. CD4 TCRs associated with vaccination spanned spike, dominating at 160-218 and 743-854.

This TCR was sampled from an adult who received the AZD1222 COVID-19 vaccine. This sample comprised peripheral blood, obtained 28 days after the second AZD1222 dose. J is TRBJ2-5 and V is TRBV10-1; 8 bases fit TRBD1. DNA of the CDR3: TGCGCCAGCAGTGACCCGACAGGGGACGAGACCCAGTACTTC. Protein sequence: CASSDPTGDETQYF.